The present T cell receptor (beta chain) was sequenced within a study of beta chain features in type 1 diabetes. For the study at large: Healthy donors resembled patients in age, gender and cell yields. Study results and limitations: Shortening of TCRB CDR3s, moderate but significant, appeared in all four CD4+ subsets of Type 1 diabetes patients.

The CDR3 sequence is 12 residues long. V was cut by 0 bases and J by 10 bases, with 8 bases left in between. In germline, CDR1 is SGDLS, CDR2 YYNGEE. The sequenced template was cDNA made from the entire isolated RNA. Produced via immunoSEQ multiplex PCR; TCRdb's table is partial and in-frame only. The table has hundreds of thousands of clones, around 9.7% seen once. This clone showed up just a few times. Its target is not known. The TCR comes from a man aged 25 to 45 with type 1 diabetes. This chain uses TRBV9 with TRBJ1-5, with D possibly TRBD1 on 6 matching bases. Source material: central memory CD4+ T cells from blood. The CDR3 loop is CASSVEGGPQHF. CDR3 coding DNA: TGTGCCAGCAGCGTAGAGGGGGGACCCCAGCATTTT.